This T cell receptor beta chain originates from a study of monozygotic twins with inflammatory bowel disease (dated by TCRdb to 2018 to 2020). Background for the entire study: In total, approximately 30 monozygotic twin pairs made up the full study: 19 Danish pairs, all IBD-discordant, plus nine German pairs, of which four were IBD-concordant and five were IBD-discordant. The search for disease-associated traits relied mainly on comparing IBD patients with their genetically identical healthy co-twins within discordant pairs. Each individual had, on average, about 151 000 unique TCRalpha sequences and 181 000 unique TCRbeta sequences available for analysis.

General conclusions and limits of the study: Distinction between different T cell subtypes could not be achieved in the analysis. A decrease in TCRbeta repertoire diversity, as measured by inverse Simpson index, was observed in IBD patients compared with their healthy co-twins. Differing immunosuppressive treatments among patients may have added background noise and inter-individual variability to the repertoires. Compared with healthy twins, IBD patients had fewer clonotypes in common with other individuals, a difference most pronounced in patients showing signs of disease activity. The results gave no support for a single strong signal or clonotype linked to IBD. Concordant and discordant twins showed no difference in repertoire similarity, possibly because of limited statistical power.

As to this clonotype: What antigen it recognizes has not been identified.

Library preparation used 5' RACE. Preparation of each TCR library used around 3,500 ng of total RNA. For each sample, cDNA synthesis with SMARTScribe reverse transcriptase was split into eight separate reactions. During cDNA synthesis, template switching was used to introduce unique molecular identifiers that contained a 6-nucleotide sample barcode. Two nested PCRs of roughly 15 and 9 cycles amplified the TCRalpha and TCRbeta cDNA, and bead purification followed each PCR. Before amplification, the cDNA was treated with uracil DNA-glycosylase and purified using the QIAquick PCR purification kit. The second PCR added Illumina TruSeq-compatible adapters along with sample-specific barcodes. TapeStation and Qubit were used to check library quality and concentration, and roughly 5 ng of each library went into the pool. The pooled libraries were sequenced with 2 x 100 bp reads and custom sequencing primers on an Illumina HiSeq2500 single-index Rapid Run. From the authors' description of their analysis: UMI-based consensus assembly with MiGEC version 1.2.6 was used to correct PCR and sequencing errors. MiXCR version 2.1.1 was used for V(D)J alignment, clonotype assembly and CDR3 extraction. Gene usage, clonotype sharing and MAIT/NKT TCR abundance were normalised by analysing the top 1000, 10 000 and 20 000 clonotypes per sample. After downsampling to 27 000 UMIs, diversity was calculated as the inverse Simpson index using the vegan R package. Paired Mann-Whitney U tests on discordant twin pairs were used, with Benjamini-Hochberg multiple-testing correction. TCRdb reprocessed the reads; each CDR3 protein sequence makes one entry, and DNA is unavailable. The V and J calls here are based on TCRdb, not the publication. The sample's clone listing holds roughly 320,000 distinct CDR3 sequences. The ten largest account for 5.6% of the sample.

From each donor, a roughly 2.5 ml peripheral blood sample was collected into PAXgene tubes and stored at -80 degrees C. Without any T cell sorting, total RNA was extracted from whole blood using the PAXgene blood miRNA kit on an automated QIAcube. Peripheral blood from monozygotic twin pairs who were concordant or discordant for inflammatory bowel disease underwent deep TCRalpha and TCRbeta repertoire profiling using unique molecular barcoding. Smoking habits were recorded for all twin pairs, with individuals classified as current, former or never smokers. Its CDR3 holds 16 amino acids, cysteine through phenylalanine. DNA is not on record. CDR1 LGHNA and CDR2 YNFKEQ were looked up in the germline V gene.

This TCR was recovered from a human donor with ulcerative colitis or Crohn's disease, or a healthy co-twin of an affected twin (not recorded which). The chain couples TRBV4-2 to TRBJ2-3. Sequencing used blood. Here the CDR3 is given as CASSQDPRPSTDTQYF.